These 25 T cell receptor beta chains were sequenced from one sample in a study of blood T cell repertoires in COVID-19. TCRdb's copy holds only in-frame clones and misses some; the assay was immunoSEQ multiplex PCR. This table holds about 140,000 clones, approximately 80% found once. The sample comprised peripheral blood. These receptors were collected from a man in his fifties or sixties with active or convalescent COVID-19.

The CDR3 sequence is CATSRTGGQPQHF. CDR3 nucleotides: TGTGCCACCAGTCGGACAGGGGGTCAGCCCCAGCATTTT. The rearrangement links TRBV24-1 to TRBJ1-5; 10 bases line up with TRBD1. From germline, CDR1 is KGHDR and CDR2 SFDVKD. V trimming: 6 bases; J trimming: 6 bases; junction bases outside the gene matches: 1. This CDR3 has 13 residues.

The CDR3: CASSSAGRGYGYTF. The CDR3, as DNA: TGTGCCAGCAGCTCTGCGGGAAGGGGCTATGGCTACACCTTC. The chain links TRBV2 to TRBJ1-2; a possible D gene is TRBD1 (5 bases). This CDR3 spans 14 amino acids. Germline V CDR1 and CDR2: SNHLY, FYNNEI. The ends were cut back, 6 bases at V and 4 bases at J, with 15 bases in the middle.

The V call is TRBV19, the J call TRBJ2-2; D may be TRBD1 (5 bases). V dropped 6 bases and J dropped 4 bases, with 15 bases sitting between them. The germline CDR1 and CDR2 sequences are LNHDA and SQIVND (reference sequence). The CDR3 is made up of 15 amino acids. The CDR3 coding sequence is TGTGCCAGTAGGACAGAGTATCTGGGCACCGGGGAGCTGTTTTTT. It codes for CASRTEYLGTGELFF. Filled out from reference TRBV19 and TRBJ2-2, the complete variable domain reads DGGITQSPKYLFRKEGQNVTLSCEQNLNHDAMYWYRQDPGQGLRLIYYSQIVNDFQKGDIAEGYSVSREKKESFPLTVTSAQKNPTAFYLCASRTEYLGTGELFFGEGSRLTVL.

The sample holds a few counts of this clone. The DNA for the CDR3 is TGCGCCAGCAGCAACCCCACGGCGGTTGGAAACACCATATATTTT. It yields the protein CASSNPTAVGNTIYF. V is TRBV4-1 and J is TRBJ1-3; unclear D gene. Trimming removed 5 bases from V and 3 bases from J, with 14 bases in between. This CDR3 is built from 15 residues. Germline CDR1 and CDR2: MGHRA and YSYEKL.

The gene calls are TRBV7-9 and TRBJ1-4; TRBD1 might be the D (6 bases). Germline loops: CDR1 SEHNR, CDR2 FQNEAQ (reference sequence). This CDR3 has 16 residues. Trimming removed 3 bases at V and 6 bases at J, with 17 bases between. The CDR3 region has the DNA TGTGCCAGCAGCTTCGATCCGGGACAACTAGATGAAAAACTGTTTTTT. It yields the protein CASSFDPGQLDEKLFF.

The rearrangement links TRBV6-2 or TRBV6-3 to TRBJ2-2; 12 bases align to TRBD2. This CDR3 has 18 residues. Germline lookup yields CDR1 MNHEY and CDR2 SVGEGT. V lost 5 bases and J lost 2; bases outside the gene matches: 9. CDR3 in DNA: TGTGCCAGCAGTCGCGACCTAGCGGGAGGGATTAACACCGGGGAGCTGTTTTTT. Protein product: CASSRDLAGGINTGELFF.

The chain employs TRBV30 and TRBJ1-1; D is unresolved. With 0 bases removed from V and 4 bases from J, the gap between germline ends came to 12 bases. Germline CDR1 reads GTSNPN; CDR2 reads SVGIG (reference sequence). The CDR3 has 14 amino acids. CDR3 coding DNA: TGTGCCTGGAGTGTACTCCGAGGTCGCACTGAAGCTTTCTTT. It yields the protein CAWSVLRGRTEAFF.

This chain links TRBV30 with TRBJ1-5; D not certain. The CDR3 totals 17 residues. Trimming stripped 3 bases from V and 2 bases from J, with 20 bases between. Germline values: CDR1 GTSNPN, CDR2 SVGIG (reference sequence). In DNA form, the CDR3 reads TGTGCCTGGAGCCAACGGGGAGGGTATGACGGCAATCAGCCCCAGCATTTT. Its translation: CAWSQRGGYDGNQPQHF. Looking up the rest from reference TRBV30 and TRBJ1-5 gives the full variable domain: SQTIHQWPATLVQPVGSPLSLECTVEGTSNPNLYWYRQAAGRGLQLLFYSVGIGQISSEVPQNLSASRPQDRQFILSSKKLLLSDSGFYLCAWSQRGGYDGNQPQHFGDGTRLSIL.

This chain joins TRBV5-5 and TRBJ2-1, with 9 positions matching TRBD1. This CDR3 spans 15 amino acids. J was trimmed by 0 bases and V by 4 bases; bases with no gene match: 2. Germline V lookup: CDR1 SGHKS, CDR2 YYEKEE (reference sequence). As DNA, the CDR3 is TGTGCCAGCAGCGGGACAGGGAGCTCCTACAATGAGCAGTTCTTC. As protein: CASSGTGSSYNEQFF.

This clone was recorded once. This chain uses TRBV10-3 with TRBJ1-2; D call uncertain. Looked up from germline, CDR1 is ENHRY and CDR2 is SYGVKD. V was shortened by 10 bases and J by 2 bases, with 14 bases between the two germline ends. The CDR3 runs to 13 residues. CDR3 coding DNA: TGTGCCACCAATACGAGATCGAACTATGGCTACACCTTC. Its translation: CATNTRSNYGYTF.

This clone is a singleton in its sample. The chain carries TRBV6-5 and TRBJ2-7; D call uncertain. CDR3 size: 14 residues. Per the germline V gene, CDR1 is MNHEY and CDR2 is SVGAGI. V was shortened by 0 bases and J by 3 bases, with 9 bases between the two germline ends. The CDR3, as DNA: TGTGCCAGCAGTTACTCGCAGTTTCTCTACGAGCAGTACTTC. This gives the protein CASSYSQFLYEQYF.

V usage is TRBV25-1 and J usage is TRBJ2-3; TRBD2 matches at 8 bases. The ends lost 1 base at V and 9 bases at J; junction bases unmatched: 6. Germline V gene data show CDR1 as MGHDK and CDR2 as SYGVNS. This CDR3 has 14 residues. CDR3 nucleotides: TGTGCCAGCAGTGAATCCGGGGGGGCCGGAACGCAGTATTTT. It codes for CASSESGGAGTQYF.

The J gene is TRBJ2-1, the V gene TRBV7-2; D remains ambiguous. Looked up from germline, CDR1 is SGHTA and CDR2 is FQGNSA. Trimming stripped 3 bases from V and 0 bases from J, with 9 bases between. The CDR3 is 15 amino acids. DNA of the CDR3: TGTGCCAGCAGCTTGATGCCGAGCTCCTACAATGAGCAGTTCTTC. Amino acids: CASSLMPSSYNEQFF.

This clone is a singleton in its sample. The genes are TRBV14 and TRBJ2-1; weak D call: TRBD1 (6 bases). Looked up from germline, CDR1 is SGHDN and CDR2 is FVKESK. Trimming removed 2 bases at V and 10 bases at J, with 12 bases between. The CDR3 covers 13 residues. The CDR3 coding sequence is TGTGCCAGCAGCCAATCTACAGGGTACGAGCAGTTCTTC. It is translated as CASSQSTGYEQFF.

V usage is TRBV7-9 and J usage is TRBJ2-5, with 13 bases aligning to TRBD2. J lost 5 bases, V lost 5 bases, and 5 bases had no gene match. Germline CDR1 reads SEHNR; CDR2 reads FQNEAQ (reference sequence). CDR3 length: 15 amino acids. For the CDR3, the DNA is TGTGCCAGCAGCCCTGGACTAGCGGGAGCTGAGACCCAGTACTTC. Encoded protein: CASSPGLAGAETQYF.

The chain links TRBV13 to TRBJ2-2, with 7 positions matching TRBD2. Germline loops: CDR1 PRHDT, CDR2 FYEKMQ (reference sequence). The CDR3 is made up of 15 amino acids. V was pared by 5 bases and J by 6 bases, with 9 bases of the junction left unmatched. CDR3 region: CASSKRTRGAGELFF. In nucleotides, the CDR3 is TGTGCCAGCAGCAAACGGACTAGGGGAGCCGGGGAGCTGTTTTTT. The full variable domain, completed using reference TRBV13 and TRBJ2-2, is AAGVIQSPRHLIKEKRETATLKCYPIPRHDTVYWYQQGPGQDPQFLISFYEKMQSDKGSIPDRFSAQQFSDYHSELNMSSLELGDSALYFCASSKRTRGAGELFFGEGSRLTVL.

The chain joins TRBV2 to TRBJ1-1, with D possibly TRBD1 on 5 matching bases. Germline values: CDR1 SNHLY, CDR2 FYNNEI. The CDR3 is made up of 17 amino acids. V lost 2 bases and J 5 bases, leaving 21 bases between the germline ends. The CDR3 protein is CASSENRPLTAGTEAFF. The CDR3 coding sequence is TGTGCCAGCAGTGAAAACAGGCCATTAACCGCCGGGACTGAAGCTTTCTTT.

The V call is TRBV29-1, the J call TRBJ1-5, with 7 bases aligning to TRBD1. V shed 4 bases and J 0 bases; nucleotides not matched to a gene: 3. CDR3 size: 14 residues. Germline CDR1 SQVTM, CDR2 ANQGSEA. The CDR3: CSVGTGYSNQPQHF. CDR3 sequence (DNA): TGCAGCGTTGGGACAGGCTATAGCAATCAGCCCCAGCATTTT.

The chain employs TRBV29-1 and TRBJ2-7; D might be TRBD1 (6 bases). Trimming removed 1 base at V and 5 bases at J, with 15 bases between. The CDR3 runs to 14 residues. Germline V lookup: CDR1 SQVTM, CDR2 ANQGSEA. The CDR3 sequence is CSVEGGRGLDEQYF. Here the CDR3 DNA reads TGCAGCGTTGAAGGCGGCAGGGGCCTCGACGAGCAGTACTTC.

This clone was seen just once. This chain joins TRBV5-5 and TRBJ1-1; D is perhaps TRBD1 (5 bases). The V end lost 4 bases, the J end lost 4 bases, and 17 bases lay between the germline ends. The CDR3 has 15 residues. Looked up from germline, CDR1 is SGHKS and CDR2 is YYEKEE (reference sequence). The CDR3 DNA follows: TGTGCCAGCAGCGTACCAATGGGGGGGATCACTGAAGCTTTCTTT. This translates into CASSVPMGGITEAFF.

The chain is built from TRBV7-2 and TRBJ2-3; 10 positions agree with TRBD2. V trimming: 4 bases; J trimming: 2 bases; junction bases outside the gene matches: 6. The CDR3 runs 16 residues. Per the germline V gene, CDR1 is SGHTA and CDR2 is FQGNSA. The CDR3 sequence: CASSSRAGGPTDTQYF. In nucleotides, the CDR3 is TGTGCCAGCAGCTCACGAGCGGGAGGGCCCACAGATACGCAGTATTTT. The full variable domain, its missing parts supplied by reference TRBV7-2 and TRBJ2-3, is GAGVSQSPSNKVTEKGKDVELRCDPISGHTALYWYRQSLGQGLEFLIYFQGNSAPDKSGLPSDRFSAERTGGSVSTLTIQRTQQEDSAVYLCASSSRAGGPTDTQYFGPGTRLTVL.

This CDR3 reads CASTSGLGTDTQYF. The DNA for the CDR3 is TGCGCCAGCACTAGCGGTTTAGGCACAGATACGCAGTATTTT. The chain joins TRBV10-2 to TRBJ2-3, with 7 bases identical to TRBD2. V was pared by 7 bases and J by 1 base, with 5 bases of the junction left unmatched. The CDR3 has 14 residues. Germline CDR1 and CDR2: WSHSY and SAAADI.

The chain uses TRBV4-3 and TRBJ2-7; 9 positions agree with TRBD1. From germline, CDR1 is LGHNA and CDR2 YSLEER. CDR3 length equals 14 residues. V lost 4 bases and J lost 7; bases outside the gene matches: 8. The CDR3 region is CASSPDRGSIEQYF. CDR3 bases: TGCGCCAGCAGCCCGGACAGGGGTTCGATAGAGCAGTACTTC.

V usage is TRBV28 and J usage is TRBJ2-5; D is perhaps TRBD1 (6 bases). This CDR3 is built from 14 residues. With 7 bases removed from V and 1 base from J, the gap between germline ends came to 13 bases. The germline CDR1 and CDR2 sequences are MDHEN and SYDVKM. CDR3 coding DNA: TGTGCCAGCACCGCCCGACAGGCCCAAGAGACCCAGTACTTC. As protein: CASTARQAQETQYF.

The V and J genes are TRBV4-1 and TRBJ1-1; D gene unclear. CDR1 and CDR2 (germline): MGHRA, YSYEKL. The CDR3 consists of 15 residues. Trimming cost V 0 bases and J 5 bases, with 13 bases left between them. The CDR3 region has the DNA TGCGCCAGCAGCCAAGATTGGAGGGTTGGGACTGAAGCTTTCTTT. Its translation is CASSQDWRVGTEAFF.